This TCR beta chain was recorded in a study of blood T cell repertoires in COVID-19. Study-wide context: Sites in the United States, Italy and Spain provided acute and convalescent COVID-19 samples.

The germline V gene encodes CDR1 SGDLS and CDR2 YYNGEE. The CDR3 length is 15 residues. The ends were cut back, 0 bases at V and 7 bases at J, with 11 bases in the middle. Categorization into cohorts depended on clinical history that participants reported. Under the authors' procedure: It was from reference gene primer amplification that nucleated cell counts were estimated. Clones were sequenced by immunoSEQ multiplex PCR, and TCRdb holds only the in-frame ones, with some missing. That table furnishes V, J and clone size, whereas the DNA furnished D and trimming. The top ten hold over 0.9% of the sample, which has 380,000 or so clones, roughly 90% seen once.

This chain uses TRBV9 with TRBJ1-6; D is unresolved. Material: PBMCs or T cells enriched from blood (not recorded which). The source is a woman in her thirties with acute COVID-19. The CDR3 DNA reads TGTGCCAGCAGCGTAGATCCCGACTCGAATTCACCCCTCCACTTT. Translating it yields CASSVDPDSNSPLHF.